These 8 T cell receptor beta chains were sequenced from one sample in a study of T cells in Graves' hyperthyroidism and ophthalmopathy. Using RNA transcripts as the source, TCR beta CDR3 regions were amplified. A set of HTBI primers served as the primers for a first-round RT-PCR of the TCR CDR3. TCRdb passed the multiplex PCR reads through MiXCR, listing each CDR3 protein once. The repertoire holds 600,000 to 750,000 distinct CDR3 sequences, with 17% as singletons. The sample was blood. Source of these receptors: a man in his fifties or sixties with Graves' hyperthyroidism.

This clonotype has ten or more counts. This chain connects TRBV5-1 to TRBJ1-5; a possible D gene is TRBD1 (5 bases). Trimming removed 6 bases at V and 1 base at J, with 17 bases between. CDR3 size: 16 residues. CDR1 is SGHRS, CDR2 YFSETQ, per germline. The CDR3 reads CASIIIADTSNQPQHF. CDR3 sequence (DNA): TGCGCCAGCATAATCATAGCGGACACCAGCAATCAGCCCCAGCATTTT.

The chain is built from TRBV11-2 and TRBJ1-2; 9 bases are shared with TRBD1. V gave up 4 bases and J gave up 8 bases; unmatched junction bases: 5. The CDR3 loop spans 13 amino acids. Germline V gene data show CDR1 as SGHAT and CDR2 as FQNNGV. The CDR3 nucleotides read TGTGCCAGCAGCTGGGGACAGGGTATCGGCTACACCTTC. Translating gives CASSWGQGIGYTF.

This chain joins TRBV6-2 or TRBV6-3 and TRBJ1-5, with D perhaps TRBD1 (6 bases). Deletions cut 2 bases from V and 4 bases from J, with 12 bases between. Per the germline V gene, CDR1 is MNHEY and CDR2 is SVGEGT. The CDR3 spans 15 residues. The CDR3 DNA is TGTGCCAGCAGTTACACCCGGGGGGCAAATCAGCCCCAGCATTTT. It is translated as CASSYTRGANQPQHF.

The table lists this clonotype with many counts. This chain connects TRBV12-3 or TRBV12-4 to TRBJ2-3; D is undetermined. V was shortened by 6 bases and J by 4 bases, with 11 bases between the two germline ends. The CDR3 runs to 13 residues. The CDR3 region has the DNA TGTGCCAGCAGCCCGAGTCCCCCAGATACGCAGTATTTT. Residues: CASSPSPPDTQYF.

V gene TRBV7-2 combines with J gene TRBJ1-5, with 9 positions matching TRBD1. The CDR3 runs to 15 residues. Looked up from germline, CDR1 is SGHTA and CDR2 is FQGNSA. J gave up 5 bases and V 5 bases, and 7 bases lay outside the gene matches. The CDR3 reads CASSVSGTGYQPQHF. For the CDR3, the DNA is TGTGCCAGCAGCGTCAGCGGGACAGGGTATCAGCCCCAGCATTTT. Full variable domain (missing parts from reference TRBV7-2 and TRBJ1-5): GAGVSQSPSNKVTEKGKDVELRCDPISGHTALYWYRQSLGQGLEFLIYFQGNSAPDKSGLPSDRFSAERTGGSVSTLTIQRTQQEDSAVYLCASSVSGTGYQPQHFGDGTRLSIL.

This clonotype has at least ten counts. The rearrangement uses TRBV7-9 and TRBJ2-3, with 10 nucleotides matching TRBD1. In germline, CDR1 is SEHNR, CDR2 FQNEAQ (reference sequence). V trimming: 5 bases; J trimming: 5 bases; junction bases outside the gene matches: 4. There are 14 residues in the CDR3. The CDR3 here is CASSTGQGGDTQYF. For the CDR3, the DNA is TGTGCCAGCAGCACAGGACAGGGGGGAGATACGCAGTATTTT.

The chain uses TRBV27 and TRBJ2-7, with D possibly TRBD1 on 6 matching bases. The CDR3 has 15 amino acids. Trimming pared 6 bases from V and 5 bases from J, leaving 20 bases between. CDR1 and CDR2 from the germline V gene are MNHEY and SMNVEV (reference sequence). The CDR3 sequence: CASSYPQGPPNEQYF. The CDR3 DNA follows: TGTGCCAGCAGCTACCCACAGGGTCCCCCCAACGAGCAGTACTTC.

This clonotype was picked up many times. The chain combines TRBV2 with TRBJ2-3, with 16 bases lining up with TRBD2. With 8 bases clipped from V and 6 bases from J, the junction kept 17 bases outside the gene matches. The germline V gene encodes CDR1 SNHLY and CDR2 FYNNEI. The CDR3 loop spans 19 amino acids. The CDR3 is CASPPGLAGGRYPLDTQYF. The CDR3 DNA follows: TGTGCCAGCCCCCCGGGACTAGCGGGAGGGCGTTATCCTTTGGATACGCAGTATTTT.